These 13 T cell receptor beta chains share one sample of origin, sequenced in a study of blood T cell repertoires in COVID-19. Assay: immunoSEQ multiplex PCR; the TCRdb copy retains only in-frame clones and omits some. The sample holds 250,000 or so clones; 91% are singletons and the top ten take about 3%. Material for sequencing was PBMCs or T cells enriched from blood (not recorded which). The receptors derive from a man aged 40-49 years who had been exposed to COVID-19.

The chain couples TRBV28 to TRBJ2-7, with D unresolved. CDR3 length: 14 residues. Germline lookup yields CDR1 MDHEN and CDR2 SYDVKM. Between the trimmed V and J ends, which lost 2 bases and 2 bases, there was a span of 10 bases. DNA for the CDR3: TGTGCCAGCAGTTTACACTTCACCGCCTACGAGCAGTACTTC. Protein sequence: CASSLHFTAYEQYF.

The genes are TRBV9 and TRBJ1-6; D ambiguous. The CDR3 totals 12 residues. Trimming removed 0 bases at V and 9 bases at J, with 4 bases between. Looked up from germline, CDR1 is SGDLS and CDR2 is YYNGEE. CDR3 sequence: CASSVESSPLHF. For the CDR3, the DNA is TGTGCCAGCAGCGTAGAGAGTTCACCCCTCCACTTT.

J is TRBJ1-1 and V is TRBV28, with D possibly matching TRBD1 (5 bases). Trimming left V 7 bases short and J 1 base short, with 16 bases between. CDR1 is MDHEN, CDR2 SYDVKM, per germline. The CDR3 totals 15 residues. The CDR3 region is CASKLGGSENTEAFF. Written as DNA, the CDR3 is TGTGCCAGCAAGTTGGGGGGGTCCGAGAACACTGAAGCTTTCTTT.

Only one count was recorded for this clone. The chain couples TRBV5-1 to TRBJ1-4, with TRBD1 matching 8 bases. V shed 2 bases and J 6 bases; nucleotides not matched to a gene: 3. Per the germline V gene, CDR1 is SGHRS and CDR2 is YFSETQ. There are 14 residues in the CDR3. The CDR3, as DNA: TGCGCCAGCAGCTTCAGGGGGCTGGATGAAAAACTGTTTTTT. This codes for CASSFRGLDEKLFF.

The rearrangement links TRBV5-4 to TRBJ2-3; D remains unclear. Germline CDR1 is SGHNT and CDR2 is YYREEE (reference sequence). The CDR3 runs 15 residues. V was cut by 5 bases and J by 3 bases, with 16 bases left in between. The CDR3 region is CASSHGASKTDTQYF. The DNA for the CDR3 is TGTGCCAGCAGTCATGGAGCCTCAAAAACAGATACGCAGTATTTT.

This clone was seen only a few times. The rearrangement joins TRBV7-9 to TRBJ1-4, with TRBD1 matching 9 bases. From germline, CDR1 is SEHNR and CDR2 FQNEAQ (reference sequence). The CDR3 extends over 15 amino acids. V dropped 3 bases and J dropped 4; count of bases not matched to a gene: 3. The CDR3 DNA follows: TGTGCCAGCAGCTTCACAGGGGGCGTTAATGAAAAACTGTTTTTT. Its translation is CASSFTGGVNEKLFF.

The chain uses TRBV27 and TRBJ2-1; 11 bases line up with TRBD2. CDR3 length equals 17 residues. Trimming at V came to 0 bases and at J to 4 bases, leaving 5 bases not matched to a gene. CDR1 is MNHEY and CDR2 is SMNVEV in the germline V gene (reference sequence). This CDR3 reads CASSLSGTSGKYNEQFF. DNA of the CDR3: TGTGCCAGCAGTTTATCCGGGACTAGCGGAAAATACAATGAGCAGTTCTTC.

This chain uses TRBV28 with TRBJ1-6; 9 bases fit TRBD1. This CDR3 has 16 amino acids. The V segment lost 1 base and the J segment 7 bases; nucleotides outside the gene matches: 5. Germline-derived CDR1 and CDR2 are MDHEN and SYDVKM. CDR3 sequence: CASSLYWGTGNSPLHF. CDR3 bases: TGTGCCAGCAGTTTATACTGGGGGACAGGGAATTCACCCCTCCACTTT.

This clone appeared once. This chain links TRBV5-1 with TRBJ1-1; TRBD1 aligns across 12 bases. The V gene end was trimmed by 4 bases and the J gene end by 5 bases; junction bases not matched to a gene: 12. This CDR3 has 17 residues. CDR1 and CDR2 from the germline V gene are SGHRS and YFSETQ. Written as DNA, the CDR3 is TGCGCCAGCAGCCCGGAGGGACAGGGGGCGCTCGGGACTGAAGCTTTCTTT. This encodes CASSPEGQGALGTEAFF.

The chain joins TRBV2 to TRBJ2-1, with 11 bases matching TRBD2. This CDR3 is 15 amino acids long. J was trimmed by 5 bases and V by 5 bases; bases with no gene match: 5. The germline CDR1 and CDR2 sequences are SNHLY and FYNNEI. CDR3 nucleotide sequence: TGTGCCAGCAGTTTTCCGGGACTAGCGGACAATGAGCAGTTCTTC. Residues: CASSFPGLADNEQFF.

The chain uses TRBV19 and TRBJ2-2; 7 positions agree with TRBD2. V shed 1 base and J 2 bases; nucleotides not matched to a gene: 4. The CDR3 extends over 16 amino acids. The germline CDR1 and CDR2 sequences are LNHDA and SQIVND (reference sequence). Here the CDR3 DNA reads TGTGCCAGTAGTATAGGGCGGGGGAGAAACACCGGGGAGCTGTTTTTT. This codes for CASSIGRGRNTGELFF.

The rearrangement uses TRBV5-4 and TRBJ2-3; TRBD2 aligns across 11 bases. J gave up 2 bases and V 9 bases, and 11 bases lay outside the gene matches. Germline values: CDR1 SGHNT, CDR2 YYREEE (reference sequence). This CDR3 has 16 residues. The CDR3 is CATERLAGGDTDTQYF. CDR3 nucleotides: TGTGCCACCGAACGGCTAGCGGGAGGCGACACAGATACGCAGTATTTT. Looking up the rest from reference TRBV5-4 and TRBJ2-3 gives the full variable domain: ETGVTQSPTHLIKTRGQQVTLRCSSQSGHNTVSWYQQALGQGPQFIFQYYREEENGRGNFPPRFSGLQFPNYSSELNVNALELDDSALYLCATERLAGGDTDTQYFGPGTRLTVL.

This chain connects TRBV10-3 to TRBJ2-7; 7 bases are shared with TRBD2. CDR3 length equals 13 residues. The germline gives CDR1 ENHRY, CDR2 SYGVKD. J lost 10 bases, V lost 8 bases, and 14 bases had no gene match. This CDR3 reads CAIAAGELLLQYF. The CDR3 coding sequence is TGTGCCATCGCCGCGGGAGAGCTCTTACTACAGTACTTC.